This passage covers 18 T cell receptor beta chains from one sample sequenced in a study of shared clonotypes between healthy human individuals. Clones were read by immunoSEQ multiplex PCR, and TCRdb kept only the in-frame ones, dropping some. The table includes roughly 2.2 million clones, 90% to 95% detected once. Source material: naive CD4+ T cells from PBMCs. Subset indicated: CD45RA+ positively selected. The receptors were gathered from a man aged 18 to 30 in good health. Some clones in this sample may be carry-over from other donors' samples.

The chain uses TRBV7-6 and TRBJ2-1; D tentatively fits TRBD1 or TRBD2 (7 bases each). V shed 0 bases and J shed 9 bases, with 15 bases lying between them. The CDR3 has 15 amino acids. Looked up from germline, CDR1 is SGHVS and CDR2 is FNYEAQ. CDR3: CASSLARGKRGEQFF. CDR3 in DNA: TGTGCCAGCAGCTTAGCCAGGGGGAAGCGGGGTGAGCAGTTCTTC.

The rearrangement links TRBV6-1 to TRBJ2-5; 11 bases match TRBD2. V lost 1 base and J lost 1; bases outside the gene matches: 11. The germline V gene has CDR1 MNHNS and CDR2 SASEGT. The CDR3 is made up of 19 amino acids. The CDR3 here is CASSEDLGLADASQETQYF. The CDR3 DNA reads TGTGCCAGCAGTGAAGACTTGGGACTAGCGGACGCCTCCCAAGAGACCCAGTACTTC.

The chain carries TRBV27 and TRBJ2-3, with TRBD2 matching 16 bases. The CDR3 runs to 17 residues. V was clipped by 4 bases and J by 8 bases; unmatched bases: 9. Per the germline V gene, CDR1 is MNHEY and CDR2 is SMNVEV (reference sequence). The DNA for the CDR3 is TGTGCCAGCAGTTCCGTGGGACTAGCGGGAGGGCCATCTACGCAGTATTTT. Translation: CASSSVGLAGGPSTQYF.

This clone was found once. This chain uses TRBV30 with TRBJ2-5; no reliable D call. The germline gives CDR1 GTSNPN, CDR2 SVGIG (reference sequence). Trimming pared 2 bases from V and 5 bases from J, leaving 6 bases between. The CDR3 consists of 11 residues. The CDR3 sequence: CAWSTMETQYF. CDR3 in DNA: TGTGCCTGGAGTACCATGGAGACCCAGTACTTC.

The J gene is TRBJ1-1, the V gene TRBV19, with D uncertain. Germline CDR1 is LNHDA and CDR2 is SQIVND (reference sequence). The CDR3 sequence is 14 residues long. V was cut by 7 bases and J by 3 bases, with 15 bases left in between. The CDR3 here is CASKRWLGDTEAFF. CDR3 DNA sequence: TGTGCCAGTAAGAGATGGTTGGGAGACACTGAAGCTTTCTTT.

This clone was detected once. The rearrangement links TRBV19 to TRBJ1-4; D uncertain. The CDR3 spans 14 residues. Trimming left V 7 bases short and J 5 bases short, with 14 bases between. Germline lookup yields CDR1 LNHDA and CDR2 SQIVND (reference sequence). The DNA of the CDR3 is TGTGCCAGTACTCTAATCGGTCCGAATGAAAAACTGTTTTTT. It codes for CASTLIGPNEKLFF.

CDR3: CASRNNRGDEQFF. CDR3 DNA sequence: TGTGCCAGCAGAAATAACCGGGGGGATGAGCAGTTCTTC. The chain has TRBV2 and TRBJ2-1; TRBD2 matches 7 bases. V dropped 6 bases and J dropped 8; count of bases not matched to a gene: 7. CDR1 and CDR2 (germline): SNHLY, FYNNEI. The CDR3 runs to 13 residues. Complete variable domain (other parts from reference TRBV2 and TRBJ2-1): EPEVTQTPSHQVTQMGQEVILRCVPISNHLYFYWYRQILGQKVEFLVSFYNNEISEKSEIFDDQFSVERPDGSNFTLKIRSTKLEDSAMYFCASRNNRGDEQFFGPGTRLTVL.

Concerning this clone: This specimen includes other DNA sequences encoding the same CDR3. The chain links TRBV7-9 to TRBJ2-7; 8 bases line up with TRBD1. V lost 5 bases to trimming and J lost 3 bases; unmatched junction nucleotides: 6. The CDR3 consists of 14 residues. Germline CDR1 and CDR2: SEHNR and FQNEAQ (reference sequence). CDR3 DNA: TGTGCCAGCAGCATAGGACAGGGTGTCTACGAGCAGTACTTC. Translating it yields CASSIGQGVYEQYF.

The rearrangement joins TRBV6-1 to TRBJ1-4; 7 bases agree with TRBD1. This CDR3 has 11 residues. Germline-derived CDR1 and CDR2 are MNHNS and SASEGT. V was clipped by 6 bases and J by 12 bases; unmatched bases: 4. CDR3 loop: CASRGDSQLFF. CDR3 DNA: TGTGCCAGCAGGGGGGACAGTCAACTGTTTTTT.

There are a few counts of this clone. Other nucleotide sequences in the sample specify the same CDR3. This chain joins TRBV5-1 and TRBJ1-5, with no clear D. Trimming shortened V by 4 bases and J by 0 bases, and 5 bases separated the two germline ends. The germline V gene encodes CDR1 SGHRS and CDR2 YFSETQ. The CDR3 runs to 13 residues. CDR3 amino acids: CASSPDSNQPQHF. The DNA of the CDR3 is TGCGCCAGCAGCCCTGATAGCAATCAGCCCCAGCATTTT.

The CDR3 reads CASSLTGLAAYNEQFF. In nucleotides, the CDR3 is TGTGCCAGCAGCCTCACGGGACTTGCTGCCTACAATGAGCAGTTCTTC. The chain has TRBV7-6 and TRBJ2-1; D is possibly TRBD2 (6 bases). This CDR3 is 16 amino acids long. V was cut by 5 bases and J by 2 bases, with 16 bases left in between. Germline CDR1 is SGHVS and CDR2 is FNYEAQ.

Points on this clone: Other DNA sequences of this sample code for an identical CDR3. The chain joins TRBV28 to TRBJ1-1, with 8 bases matching TRBD1. Germline trimming cut 4 bases from V and 1 base from J; bases unmatched to any gene: 5. Germline values: CDR1 MDHEN, CDR2 SYDVKM. This CDR3 has 15 residues. CDR3 residues: CASSSPGQGNTEAFF. For the CDR3, the DNA is TGTGCCAGCAGTTCTCCTGGACAGGGGAACACTGAAGCTTTCTTT.

The rearrangement links TRBV27 to TRBJ2-3, with 8 bases matching TRBD1. V shed 4 bases, J shed 1 base, and the junction held 4 bases outside the gene matches. CDR1 and CDR2 (germline): MNHEY, SMNVEV (reference sequence). The CDR3 sequence is 15 residues long. The DNA of the CDR3 is TGTGCCAGCAGTTGGACAGGGTCGGGCACAGATACGCAGTATTTT. Translating it yields CASSWTGSGTDTQYF.

CDR3 coding DNA: TGTGCCAGCAGGCTTGGAGGCAGGGGACCTCAAAGCAATCAGCCCCAGCATTTT. Translation: CASRLGGRGPQSNQPQHF. The chain uses TRBV28 and TRBJ1-5, with D possibly being TRBD1 (6 bases). V gave up 6 bases and J gave up 1 base, with 22 bases separating them. This CDR3 is built from 18 residues. The germline V gene encodes CDR1 MDHEN and CDR2 SYDVKM.

This clone was seen more than once but under ten times. The same CDR3 is also encoded by other DNA sequences in this sample. The chain links TRBV7-2 to TRBJ2-1; no firm D call. V gave up 1 base and J gave up 0 bases, with 7 bases separating them. Germline loops: CDR1 SGHTA, CDR2 FQGNSA. The CDR3 length is 15 residues. This CDR3 reads CASSLVWGSYNEQFF. As DNA, the CDR3 is TGTGCCAGCAGCTTAGTTTGGGGCTCCTACAATGAGCAGTTCTTC.

The V call is TRBV18, the J call TRBJ1-2; a weak D match, TRBD1 (5 bases). The CDR3 runs to 14 residues. Trimming took off 3 bases at V and 6 bases at J, with 14 bases between the two ends. CDR1 KGHSH and CDR2 LQKENI come from the germline V gene. The CDR3 region is CASSPLQGSDGYTF. The CDR3 nucleotides read TGTGCCAGCTCACCTCTCCAGGGAAGTGATGGCTACACCTTC.

For this clone: Other DNA sequences within the sample encode an identical CDR3. J is TRBJ1-3 and V is TRBV2; D not resolved. With 3 bases removed from V and 5 bases from J, the gap between germline ends came to 5 bases. CDR1 SNHLY and CDR2 FYNNEI come from the germline V gene. The CDR3 is made up of 12 amino acids. CDR3 DNA: TGTGCCAGCAGTGATGGTAGAAACACCATATATTTT. Its translation: CASSDGRNTIYF.

The rearrangement uses TRBV2 and TRBJ2-3; D remains unclear. CDR1 SNHLY and CDR2 FYNNEI come from the germline V gene. The germline V and J ends were trimmed by 7 bases and 4 bases, with 24 bases remaining between them. The CDR3 covers 17 residues. The CDR3 nucleotides are TGTGCCAGCATCTACTCTACGGGCTCTAGTGTCGCAGATACGCAGTATTTT. Encoded protein: CASIYSTGSSVADTQYF.